The rows below give T cell receptor beta chains drawn from one sample of a study of blood T cell repertoires in COVID-19. Profiling relied on immunoSEQ multiplex PCR, and the TCRdb table lists in-frame clones only, not all of them. Among about 220,000 clones listed, 70% to 90% were seen once. Sequenced material: peripheral blood. These receptors were taken from a young man who had recovered from COVID-19. CDR3s include the opening cysteine and the closing phenylalanine or tryptophan. The D gene is left open where the match is weak. Clone size is given for some rows only: seen once, a few or many times, or a class if the clone is expanded.

d_call,v_call,clone_size,j_call,cdr3_nt,cdr3_aa
TRBD1,TRBV11-2,once,TRBJ2-2,TGTGCCAGCAGCTCCGGGACAGGGGCAATGACCGGGGAGCTGTTTTTT,CASSSGTGAMTGELFF
TRBD2,TRBV5-1,-,TRBJ2-4,TGCGCCAGCAGCCCGGGGCGGGGGACGGACATTCAGTACTTC,CASSPGRGTDIQYF
-,TRBV30,-,TRBJ2-3,TGTGCCTGGGAACTCATACAGGGAAGCACAGATACGCAGTATTTT,CAWELIQGSTDTQYF
TRBD1,TRBV4-1,-,TRBJ1-2,TGCGCCAGCAGCCAAGACCCGTCGGTTTCAGGACAGGGGGCGAGGGGCTACACCTTC,CASSQDPSVSGQGARGYTF
TRBD2,TRBV24-1,-,TRBJ2-1,TGTGCCACCAGTGATTTTAGCGGGGGGACGTACAATGAGCAGTTCTTC,CATSDFSGGTYNEQFF
-,TRBV3-1/TRBV3-2,once,TRBJ1-2,TGTGCCAGCAGCCAGTCGGCGGTTTATGGCTACACCTTC,CASSQSAVYGYTF
-,TRBV24-1,-,TRBJ1-2,TGTGCCACCAGTGATTTGGGCGGCTACACCTTC,CATSDLGGYTF
-,TRBV7-9,-,TRBJ1-6,TGTGCCAGCAGCCTCTTCGGGTCGGGAGGGACATCTTCCCTCCACTTT,CASSLFGSGGTSSLHF
-,TRBV30,-,TRBJ1-2,TGTGCCTGGAGTGTACCAGGGGTCGCCCCAATCTATGGCTACACCTTC,CAWSVPGVAPIYGYTF
TRBD2,TRBV4-2,-,TRBJ2-3,TGTGCCAGCAGCCCAGAGCTAGCGGGGGGTTTTACGCAGTATTTT,CASSPELAGGFTQYF
TRBD1,TRBV10-1,once,TRBJ1-6,TGCGCCAGCACCTCAGACAGGGAGAGGAATAATTCACCCCTCCACTTT,CASTSDRERNNSPLHF
-,TRBV12-3/TRBV12-4,-,TRBJ1-1,TGTGCCAGCAGCCGGGGGGGCCTAGGGGCTTTCTTT,CASSRGGLGAFF
TRBD1,TRBV29-1,few,TRBJ1-2,TGCAGCGTTGAACCTCGACAGGGGAACTATGGCTACACCTTC,CSVEPRQGNYGYTF
-,TRBV19,-,TRBJ1-4,TGTGCCAGTAAAAGACAGGTTAATGAAAAACTGTTTTTT,CASKRQVNEKLFF
-,TRBV29-1,-,TRBJ1-1,TGCAGCTTAGGAGGAGGTCAAGGGAACACTGAAGCTTTCTTT,CSLGGGQGNTEAFF
-,TRBV29-1,-,TRBJ1-1,TGCAGCGTGCGAAGGGGTAGCACTGAAGCTTTCTTT,CSVRRGSTEAFF
-,TRBV4-3,-,TRBJ1-4,TGCGCCAGCAGCCAAGATTTGTGGAGGACTAATGAAAAACTGTTTTTT,CASSQDLWRTNEKLFF
TRBD1,TRBV11-2,-,TRBJ1-1,TGTGCCAGCAGCCGGCAGGGGGCCAGCGAAGCTTTCTTT,CASSRQGASEAFF
-,TRBV21-1,-,TRBJ1-2,TGTGCCAGCAGCAGCAACCGGGACAGACCGCCGCGGCTCTATGGCTACACCTTC,CASSSNRDRPPRLYGYTF
TRBD1,TRBV11-2,-,TRBJ2-1,TGTGCCAGCAGCTCCTGGACAGGGGGCAAGTACAATGAGCAGTTCTTC,CASSSWTGGKYNEQFF
-,TRBV10-3,-,TRBJ2-1,TGTGCCATCAGCGGACAGCAATTAAGCTCCTACAATGAGCAGTTCTTC,CAISGQQLSSYNEQFF
TRBD2,TRBV29-1,-,TRBJ2-3,TGCAGCGTTGATAGGGCTAGCGGGGGCACAGATACGCAGTATTTT,CSVDRASGGTDTQYF
TRBD2,TRBV4-2,-,TRBJ2-3,TGTGCCAGCAGGCCCGGACTAGCAGGGCCAGATACGCAGTATTTT,CASRPGLAGPDTQYF
-,TRBV7-2,-,TRBJ2-3,TGTGCCAGCAGCTTCCCCTATCCAGATACGCAGTATTTT,CASSFPYPDTQYF
TRBD1,TRBV30,few,TRBJ1-2,TGTGCCTGGAATCGGGACAGGGGTAGCTACACCTTC,CAWNRDRGSYTF
TRBD1,TRBV5-1,-,TRBJ1-5,TGCGCCAGCAGCCCGGGACAGGGTTATCAGCCCCAGCATTTT,CASSPGQGYQPQHF
-,TRBV5-1,-,TRBJ1-1,TGCGCCAGCAGGCTTCTTAGTGTGAACACTGAAGCTTTCTTT,CASRLLSVNTEAFF
-,TRBV4-1,once,TRBJ1-3,TGCGCCAGCAGCCTCAATGGAAACACCATATATTTT,CASSLNGNTIYF
TRBD1,TRBV18,-,TRBJ2-7,TGTGCCAGCTCACCAAACCGCCGGGACAGGGTCTGGGAGCAGTACTTC,CASSPNRRDRVWEQYF
TRBD2,TRBV7-8,-,TRBJ2-3,TGTGCCAGCAGCCGGGGTAGCGGGGGGAGCACCAGCACAGATACGCAGTATTTT,CASSRGSGGSTSTDTQYF
TRBD2,TRBV10-1,-,TRBJ2-7,TGCGCCAGCAGTCCGAGCGGGGTCAACGAGCAGTACTTC,CASSPSGVNEQYF
TRBD2,TRBV6-2/TRBV6-3,-,TRBJ2-7,TGTGCCAGCAGCCTGGGCGGGGGTCCCGGTTACGAGCAGTACTTC,CASSLGGGPGYEQYF
TRBD1,TRBV7-9,once,TRBJ2-3,TGTGCCAGCAGCTCGACAGGGGGAGGTGCAGATACGCAGTATTTT,CASSSTGGGADTQYF
TRBD2,TRBV2,-,TRBJ2-5,TGTGCCAGCAGTGAGAACCGGGGGGGCCGAGAGACCCAGTACTTC,CASSENRGGRETQYF
TRBD1,TRBV5-4,-,TRBJ1-2,TGTGCCAGCAGCTTCCAGGGGGAATCTGGCTACACCTTC,CASSFQGESGYTF
TRBD1,TRBV13,-,TRBJ1-2,TGTGCCAGCACCTCCCAGGGGGGAGGATTTGATGGCTACACCTTC,CASTSQGGGFDGYTF
TRBD2,TRBV7-2,-,TRBJ2-1,TGTGCCAGCAGCCTTATAGCGGGGCTCACCTACAATGAGCAGTTCTTC,CASSLIAGLTYNEQFF
TRBD2,TRBV7-2,-,TRBJ2-2,TGTGCCAGCAGCCCCGGGCTAGCGGGGTCTGCGAACACCGGGGAGCTGTTTTTT,CASSPGLAGSANTGELFF